The text below deals with one T cell receptor (beta chain). Antigen unknown. The data are from a study of beta chain features in type 1 diabetes. Findings and caveats of the study: The VDJ junctions of type 1 diabetes patients carried fewer insertions and more deletions. TCRB CDR3s were moderately but significantly shorter in Type 1 diabetes patients in all four CD4+ subsets.

Reverse transcription of all isolated RNA meant that expressed TCRB transcripts were sequenced. Sequenced by immunoSEQ multiplex PCR; TCRdb stores in-frame clones only, minus some. There are roughly 350,000 clones in the sample; 9.6% occur only once, and roughly 0.54% lies in the top ten. The sample taken for sequencing was central memory CD4+ T cells from blood. The origin of this receptor is a young man with type 1 diabetes.

The CDR3 region has the DNA TGCGCCAGCAGCTTACTTATGGGACAGGGATCTTTCTCCTACGAGCAGTACTTC. This sequence encodes CASSLLMGQGSFSYEQYF. The chain combines TRBV5-1 with TRBJ2-7; 9 nucleotides agree with TRBD1. This CDR3 spans 18 amino acids. Germline V lookup: CDR1 SGHRS, CDR2 YFSETQ. Trimming at V came to 2 bases and at J to 0 bases, leaving 12 bases not matched to a gene.